This is a list of T cell receptor beta chains from one sample in a study of shared clonotypes between healthy human individuals. The repertoire was sequenced with immunoSEQ multiplex PCR; TCRdb's copy has only in-frame clones and lacks some. The table has more than 2 million clones, about 94% seen once. Sequencing was carried out using naive CD8+ T cells from PBMCs. These receptor sequences come from a man younger than 30 in good health. Some clones in this sample may be carry-over from other donors' samples. The CDR3 runs from the conserved cysteine through the conserved F or W. A D gene is named only where the DNA matches it firmly. Not all rows give a size; the values are once, few, many and, for expanded clones, a class.

J gene | D gene | V gene | clone size | CDR3 DNA | CDR3 protein
TRBJ2-1 | NA | TRBV14 | NA | TGTGCCAGCAGCCAAGATATTTTTCGCGGGTCCTACAATGAGCAGTTCTTC | CASSQDIFRGSYNEQFF
TRBJ2-7 | NA | TRBV27 | NA | TGTGCCAGCAGTTTATCCCGGGGTCTTTACTACGAGCAGTACTTC | CASSLSRGLYYEQYF
TRBJ1-2 | NA | TRBV19 | NA | TGTGCCAGTAGTATAGGGGGCAGCGTTAACTATGGCTACACCTTC | CASSIGGSVNYGYTF
TRBJ2-3 | NA | TRBV28 | NA | TGTGCCAGCAGTTTGTCAAGACTAGTCGGCACAGATACGCAGTATTTT | CASSLSRLVGTDTQYF
TRBJ2-2 | NA | TRBV27 | NA | TGTGCCAGCACCCAGGGGCTAGCGAGCACCGGGGAGCTGTTTTTT | CASTQGLASTGELFF
TRBJ2-2 | NA | TRBV9 | NA | TGTGCCAGCAGCGTTTCGGGGAGGTCGGGCACCGGGGAGCTGTTTTTT | CASSVSGRSGTGELFF
TRBJ2-7 | NA | TRBV28 | NA | TGTGCCAGCAGTTTAAGGAGGGCCGACGAGCAGTACTTC | CASSLRRADEQYF
TRBJ1-3 | TRBD1 | TRBV7-3 | NA | TGTGCCAGCAGCTCCCCCCGATGGGACAGGAGAACCTCTGGAAACACCATATATTTT | CASSSPRWDRRTSGNTIYF
TRBJ1-1 | NA | TRBV4-1 | NA | TGCGCCAGCAGCCTACCAAGCCTGGAAGCTTTCTTT | CASSLPSLEAFF
TRBJ1-2 | NA | TRBV11-2 | NA | TGTGCCAGCACCCAGACCCCTAACTATGGCTACACCTTC | CASTQTPNYGYTF
TRBJ2-1 | NA | TRBV27 | once | TGTGCCAGCAGGGGAGTCCCAGGGGCCTACAATGAGCAGTTCTTC | CASRGVPGAYNEQFF
TRBJ1-4 | TRBD1 | TRBV23-1 | NA | TGCGCCAGCAGTCAACCGGGACAGCATAATGAAAAACTGTTTTTT | CASSQPGQHNEKLFF
TRBJ2-2 | NA | TRBV27 | NA | TGTGCCAGCAGTTTATTAAGCAGCCTGCTAGCCGGGGAGCTGTTTTTT | CASSLLSSLLAGELFF
TRBJ2-5 | NA | TRBV18 | once | TGTGCCAGCTCACCACTTAGGGGGGTCCGGGAGACCCAGTACTTC | CASSPLRGVRETQYF
TRBJ2-7 | NA | TRBV21-1 | NA | TGTGCCAGCAGCAATGGGACAGGCAGGAGTTGCGAGCAGTACTTC | CASSNGTGRSCEQYF
TRBJ2-7 | NA | TRBV2 | NA | TGTGCCAGCAGTGAAGCCCCCTACGAGCAGTACTTC | CASSEAPYEQYF
TRBJ2-1 | TRBD1 | TRBV9 | NA | TGTGCCAGCAGCGTCACTCCTCAGGGGGCCAAGGGGTCCTACAATGAGCAGTTCTTC | CASSVTPQGAKGSYNEQFF
TRBJ2-5 | NA | TRBV2 | NA | TGTGCCAGCAGTGAAGTTGGTGGGATGCCAGAAGCAGAAGAGACCCAGTACTTC | CASSEVGGMPEAEETQYF
TRBJ2-7 | TRBD2 | TRBV5-1 | NA | TGCGCCAGCAGCTGGACTAGCGGGAGCTCCGAGCAGTACTTC | CASSWTSGSSEQYF
TRBJ2-2 | NA | TRBV6-5 | NA | TGTGCCAGCAGTGGACAGCGCAAATATGGAGAGCTGTTTTTT | CASSGQRKYGELFF
TRBJ2-7 | NA | TRBV7-9 | NA | TGTGCCAGCAGCATCCAGGGGACAGAGCAGTACTTC | CASSIQGTEQYF
TRBJ2-6 | NA | TRBV6-4 | NA | TGTGCCAGCAGTGACTTGCATAGGACCCACTCTGGGGCCAACGTCCTGACTTTC | CASSDLHRTHSGANVLTF
TRBJ2-2 | NA | TRBV4-2 | NA | TGTGCCAGCAGCCTTCTAGCCACCGGGGAGCTGTTTTTT | CASSLLATGELFF
TRBJ2-3 | NA | TRBV4-3 | NA | TGCGCCAGCAGCCAAGACTGGAGGACTACAGGCACAGATACGCAGTATTTT | CASSQDWRTTGTDTQYF
TRBJ2-7 | NA | TRBV19 | NA | TGTGCCAGTAGTATAGACGAGGGCCAAGCCTACGAGCAGTACTTC | CASSIDEGQAYEQYF
TRBJ1-5 | NA | TRBV19 | NA | TGTGCCAGTAGTATTAACAAGGGCGTCAAAAAGCCCCAGCATTTT | CASSINKGVKKPQHF
TRBJ2-5 | NA | TRBV27 | NA | TGTGCCAGCAGTCCCAGGGTGGAAGAGACCCAGTACTTC | CASSPRVEETQYF
TRBJ2-7 | NA | TRBV11-2 | NA | TGTGCCAGCAGCTTAGAGGCCGCCTCCTACGAGCAGTACTTC | CASSLEAASYEQYF